Following are 19 T cell receptor beta chains from one sample sequenced in a study of T cell repertoires in cytomegalovirus infection. TCRdb fed the reads into MiXCR, producing one record per CDR3 protein. The sample has about 530,000 distinct CDR3 sequences, 26% seen once. Sample: PBMCs. The receptors shown here come from a human donor in good health (CMV status not recorded). Some clones in this sample may be carry-over from other donors' samples.

The chain has TRBV7-9 and TRBJ2-5; D not certain. Trimming shortened V by 3 bases and J by 2 bases, and 10 bases separated the two germline ends. The CDR3 sequence is 14 residues long. Looked up from germline, CDR1 is SEHNR and CDR2 is FQNEAQ (reference sequence). For the CDR3, the DNA is TGTGCCAGCAGCTTGATAGCTTATCAAGAGACCCAGTACTTC. Its translation is CASSLIAYQETQYF. The complete variable domain, with remaining parts taken from reference TRBV7-9 and TRBJ2-5, reads DTGVSQNPRHKITKRGQNVTFRCDPISEHNRLYWYRQTLGQGPEFLTYFQNEAQLEKSRLLSDRFSAERPKGSFSTLEIQRTEQGDSAMYLCASSLIAYQETQYFGPGTRLLVL.

V gene TRBV18 combines with J gene TRBJ1-1; D unresolved. This CDR3 has 14 amino acids. The germline gives CDR1 KGHSH, CDR2 LQKENI. The V end lost 0 bases, the J end lost 1 base, and 6 bases lay between the germline ends. In nucleotides, the CDR3 is TGTGCCAGCTCACCACCAGGTCAGAACACTGAAGCTTTCTTT. This encodes CASSPPGQNTEAFF.

The chain links TRBV5-8 to TRBJ2-3, with D possibly matching TRBD2 (7 bases). Per the germline V gene, CDR1 is SGHTS and CDR2 is YDEGEE. V was shortened by 3 bases and J by 0 bases, with 17 bases between the two germline ends. This CDR3 contains 17 residues. The CDR3, as DNA: TGTGCCAGCAGCTGGGGGGGCATAGCCTCAAGCACAGATACGCAGTATTTT. Amino acids: CASSWGGIASSTDTQYF. Full variable domain (remainder filled in from reference TRBV5-8 and TRBJ2-3): EAGVTQSPTHLIKTRGQQATLRCSPISGHTSVYWYQQALGLGLQFLLWYDEGEERNRGNFPPRFSGRQFPNYSSELNVNALELEDSALYLCASSWGGIASSTDTQYFGPGTRLTVL.

This clonotype showed up many times. This chain connects TRBV30 to TRBJ1-2; D unresolved. Germline-derived CDR1 and CDR2 are GTSNPN and SVGIG (reference sequence). The CDR3 has 11 residues. The V end lost 0 bases, the J end lost 5 bases, and 4 bases lay between the germline ends. CDR3 DNA sequence: TGTGCCTGGAGTGTACGGTATGGCTACACCTTC. It encodes CAWSVRYGYTF.

V and J are TRBV11-2 and TRBJ2-4, with TRBD1 identical over 9 bases. The germline CDR1 and CDR2 sequences are SGHAT and FQNNGV. The CDR3 is made up of 18 amino acids. V dropped 1 base and J dropped 11; count of bases not matched to a gene: 18. The CDR3 protein is CASSLVSTGGHGRSVQYF. CDR3 in DNA: TGTGCCAGCAGCTTAGTATCCACAGGGGGCCACGGGAGAAGTGTTCAGTACTTC.

This clonotype was counted only a few times. The rearrangement joins TRBV28 to TRBJ2-3; 9 nucleotides line up with TRBD2. Germline V gene data show CDR1 as MDHEN and CDR2 as SYDVKM. V lost 6 bases to trimming and J lost 3 bases; unmatched junction nucleotides: 10. This CDR3 is 16 amino acids long. The CDR3 nucleotides are TGTGCCAGCAGCCTTGACTACCTAGCGGGGACAGATACGCAGTATTTT. This encodes CASSLDYLAGTDTQYF.

The chain carries TRBV6-2 or TRBV6-3 and TRBJ2-7; D perhaps matches TRBD2 (6 bases). Germline loops: CDR1 MNHEY, CDR2 SVGEGT. V was shortened by 4 bases and J by 7 bases, with 17 bases between the two germline ends. This CDR3 is 14 amino acids long. The DNA for the CDR3 is TGTGCCAGCAGTTCATTAGCGCGCGCGGGAGAGCAGTACTTC. Translation gives CASSSLARAGEQYF.

This clonotype was seen only a few times. The V and J genes are TRBV7-3 and TRBJ2-3; 8 positions agree with TRBD1. With V trimmed by 4 bases and J by 4 bases, 7 bases remained unmatched. This CDR3 spans 15 amino acids. Germline CDR1 SGHTA, CDR2 FQGTGA. The CDR3 sequence: CASSSGQGSSDTQYF. The CDR3 nucleotides read TGTGCCAGCAGCTCAGGACAGGGATCCTCAGATACGCAGTATTTT.

This clonotype occurred a few times. The rearrangement uses TRBV11-3 and TRBJ2-1, with 8 bases that match TRBD2. From germline, CDR1 is SGHNT and CDR2 YENEEA. The junction had 7 bases not matched to a gene; V was cut back by 5 bases and J by 10 bases. The CDR3 contains 13 residues. In nucleotides, the CDR3 is TGTGCCAGCAGCCCCGGGGGGGGCCAAGAGCAGTTCTTC. Encoded protein: CASSPGGGQEQFF.

The V gene is TRBV7-9, the J gene TRBJ2-2, with D uncertain. The CDR3 has 15 amino acids. Trimming shortened V by 2 bases and J by 3 bases, and 10 bases separated the two germline ends. The germline V gene has CDR1 SEHNR and CDR2 FQNEAQ (reference sequence). As DNA, the CDR3 is TGTGCCAGCAGCTTAAGTGCGGCTGACACCGGGGAGCTGTTTTTT. This translates into CASSLSAADTGELFF.

CDR3 in DNA: TGTGCCAGCCGGGACGGGGTGGTATCCGGGGAGCTGTTTTTT. Encoded protein: CASRDGVVSGELFF. The chain is built from TRBV3-1 and TRBJ2-2, with D perhaps given as TRBD1 or TRBD2 (5 bases each). V lost 8 bases, J lost 6 bases, and 16 bases lay in between. The CDR3 is made up of 14 amino acids. Germline assignment: CDR1 LGHDT and CDR2 YNNKEL (reference sequence).

This clonotype was picked up many times. The rearrangement links TRBV7-2 to TRBJ2-5, with a tentative D call TRBD2 (6 bases). The CDR3 has 14 residues. V lost 2 bases, J lost 1 base, and 8 bases lay in between. From germline, CDR1 is SGHTA and CDR2 FQGNSA. The CDR3 DNA is TGTGCCAGCAGCTTACTAGCGAGCCAAGAGACCCAGTACTTC. Residues: CASSLLASQETQYF.

V is TRBV6-5 and J is TRBJ1-2; the D is unclear. Germline loops: CDR1 MNHEY, CDR2 SVGAGI. V lost 2 bases and J lost 2, with 12 bases in between. The CDR3 consists of 15 residues. The CDR3, as DNA: TGTGCCAGCAGTTACCGGGCAGCCAACAACTATGGCTACACCTTC. Protein product: CASSYRAANNYGYTF.

In this sample, this clonotype turned up a few times. The CDR3 bases are TGTGCCAGCACCAAGCGTGGGACAGTCGAAAATGAAAAACTGTTTTTT. This encodes CASTKRGTVENEKLFF. The chain links TRBV7-9 to TRBJ1-4; 7 positions agree with TRBD1. The J segment lost 5 bases and the V segment lost 7 bases, leaving 13 bases of the junction unmatched. The CDR3 runs to 16 residues. Per the germline V gene, CDR1 is SEHNR and CDR2 is FQNEAQ (reference sequence).

In its sample, this clonotype was seen a few times. The chain carries TRBV29-1 and TRBJ1-1; TRBD1 is a possible D gene (5 bases). CDR1 is SQVTM, CDR2 ANQGSEA, per germline. The V end lost 3 bases, the J end lost 6 bases, and 14 bases lay between the germline ends. CDR3 length equals 13 residues. The CDR3 nucleotides are TGCAGCGTTGAGAGGGTGGGGGGGGCTGAAGCTTTCTTT. Its translation is CSVERVGGAEAFF.

This clonotype has just a few counts. The chain couples TRBV6-2 or TRBV6-3 to TRBJ2-7, with no clear D. V dropped 6 bases and J dropped 3 bases, with 12 bases sitting between them. Germline V gives CDR1 MNHEY, CDR2 SVGEGT. This CDR3 region has 13 residues. CDR3 protein: CASSIARSYEQYF. CDR3 sequence (DNA): TGTGCCAGCAGCATAGCTAGGAGCTACGAGCAGTACTTC.

V usage is TRBV4-1 and J usage is TRBJ1-2, with 8 bases identical to TRBD1. V lost 0 bases, J lost 6 bases, and 6 bases stayed unmatched. Germline assignment: CDR1 MGHRA and CDR2 YSYEKL. The CDR3 covers 15 residues. The CDR3 nucleotides read TGCGCCAGCAGCCAAGAGGTCGGACAGGGAGATGGCTACACCTTC. Its translation: CASSQEVGQGDGYTF.

This clonotype has a count of ten or more. J is TRBJ1-4 and V is TRBV7-8; D not certain. The V gene's germline CDR1 is SGHVS and CDR2 FQNEAQ. The CDR3 covers 14 residues. Trimming cost V 2 bases and J 6 bases, with 10 bases left between them. The CDR3 protein is CASSLTGRDEKLFF. The CDR3 DNA follows: TGTGCCAGCAGCTTAACCGGACGGGATGAAAAACTGTTTTTT.

The chain links TRBV29-1 to TRBJ1-2, with 10 positions matching TRBD1. The germline V gene encodes CDR1 SQVTM and CDR2 ANQGSEA. The CDR3 extends over 16 amino acids. J was trimmed by 3 bases and V by 1 base; bases with no gene match: 8. In DNA form, the CDR3 reads TGCAGCGTTGAAGGTTCCCCCGGACAGGGGGACTATGGCTACACCTTC. Translating gives CSVEGSPGQGDYGYTF.